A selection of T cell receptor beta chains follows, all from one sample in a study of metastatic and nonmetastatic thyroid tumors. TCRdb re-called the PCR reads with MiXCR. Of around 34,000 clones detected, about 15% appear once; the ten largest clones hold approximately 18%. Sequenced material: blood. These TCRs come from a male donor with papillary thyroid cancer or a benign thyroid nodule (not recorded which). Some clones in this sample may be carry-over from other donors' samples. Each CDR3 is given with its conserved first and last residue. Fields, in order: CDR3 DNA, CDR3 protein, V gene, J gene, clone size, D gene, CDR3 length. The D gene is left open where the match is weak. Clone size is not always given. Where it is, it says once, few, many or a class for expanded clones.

TGCGCCAGCAGCCAAGACCAGCACTACAACGAGCAGTTCTTC	CASSQDQHYNEQFF	TRBV4-1	TRBJ2-1	NA	NA	14
TGTGCCACCAGCAGAACAGGGGGAGGCGACACTGAAGCTTTCTTT	CATSRTGGGDTEAFF	TRBV15	TRBJ1-1	many	TRBD1	15
TGTGCCAGCAGTTACGTTCAAACTACCCAGCATTTT	CASSYVQTTQHF	TRBV6-2/TRBV6-3	TRBJ1-5	few	NA	12
TGCGCCAGCAGCTCCGAGACAGATACGCAGTATTTT	CASSSETDTQYF	TRBV5-1	TRBJ2-3	many	NA	12
TGTGTCTGCAGCCGGTTTTCTGGCCTCACTGAAGCTTTCTTT	CVCSRFSGLTEAFF	TRBV30	TRBJ1-1	many	NA	14
TGTGCCAGCAACGGGGGGATCGGGGAGCTGTTTTTT	CASNGGIGELFF	TRBV5-6	TRBJ2-2	few	TRBD2	12
TGTGCCAGCAGCTTCGGACAGGGTAACACTGAAGCTTTCTTT	CASSFGQGNTEAFF	TRBV2	TRBJ1-1	many	TRBD1	14
TGCGCCAGCAGCCAAGACCGACTAGCGGGAGACGAGCAGTACTTC	CASSQDRLAGDEQYF	TRBV4-1	TRBJ2-7	many	TRBD2	15
TGCGCCAGCAGTGAGACGGGACTATCGGTAAACAATGAGCAGTTCTTC	CASSETGLSVNNEQFF	TRBV10-1	TRBJ2-1	NA	TRBD2	16
TGTGCCAGCAGCCTCAGCGGGAGCTCCTACAATGAGCAGTTCTTC	CASSLSGSSYNEQFF	TRBV12-3/TRBV12-4	TRBJ2-1	many	TRBD2	15